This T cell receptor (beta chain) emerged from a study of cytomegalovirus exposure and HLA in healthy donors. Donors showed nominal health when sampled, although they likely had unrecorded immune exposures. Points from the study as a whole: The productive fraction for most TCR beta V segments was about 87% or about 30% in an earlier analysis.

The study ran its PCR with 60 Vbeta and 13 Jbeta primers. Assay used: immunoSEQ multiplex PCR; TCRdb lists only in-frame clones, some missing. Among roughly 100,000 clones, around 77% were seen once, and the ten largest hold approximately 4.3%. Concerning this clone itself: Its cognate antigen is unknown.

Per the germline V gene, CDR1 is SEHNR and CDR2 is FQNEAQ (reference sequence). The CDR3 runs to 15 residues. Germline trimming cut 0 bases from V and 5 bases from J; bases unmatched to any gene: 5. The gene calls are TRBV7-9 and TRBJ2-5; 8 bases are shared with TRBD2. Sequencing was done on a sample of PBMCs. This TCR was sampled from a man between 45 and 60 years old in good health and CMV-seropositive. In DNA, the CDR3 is TGTGCCAGCAGCTTAGCGGGACTAGAGGGGGAGACCCAGTACTTC. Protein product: CASSLAGLEGETQYF.